This T cell receptor (beta chain) was captured by sequencing in a study of blood T cell repertoires in COVID-19. Study details: Some COVID-19 samples were acute and others convalescent; all came from the United States, Italy and Spain. T cells, B-cell-depleted T cells, or PBMCs provided the cDNA or gDNA that served as material.

Sequencing used immunoSEQ multiplex PCR; TCRdb keeps in-frame clones, though not all of them. The sample gives some 50,000 clones, about nine tenths of which show up once; 5.5% to 7.5% is in the top ten. V lost 0 bases and J lost 0, with 15 bases in between. The CDR3 has 17 amino acids. Germline loops: CDR1 LGHDT, CDR2 YNNKEL (reference sequence). This TCR came from a man aged 35 to 55 with acute or convalescent COVID-19. The sequenced sample consisted of peripheral blood. The genes are TRBV3-1 (or the pseudogene TRBV3-2) and TRBJ2-7; possibly TRBD2 for D (5 bases). CDR3 sequence: CASSQEGGWKNSYEQYF. The DNA for the CDR3 is TGTGCCAGCAGCCAAGAAGGCGGGTGGAAAAACTCCTACGAGCAGTACTTC.